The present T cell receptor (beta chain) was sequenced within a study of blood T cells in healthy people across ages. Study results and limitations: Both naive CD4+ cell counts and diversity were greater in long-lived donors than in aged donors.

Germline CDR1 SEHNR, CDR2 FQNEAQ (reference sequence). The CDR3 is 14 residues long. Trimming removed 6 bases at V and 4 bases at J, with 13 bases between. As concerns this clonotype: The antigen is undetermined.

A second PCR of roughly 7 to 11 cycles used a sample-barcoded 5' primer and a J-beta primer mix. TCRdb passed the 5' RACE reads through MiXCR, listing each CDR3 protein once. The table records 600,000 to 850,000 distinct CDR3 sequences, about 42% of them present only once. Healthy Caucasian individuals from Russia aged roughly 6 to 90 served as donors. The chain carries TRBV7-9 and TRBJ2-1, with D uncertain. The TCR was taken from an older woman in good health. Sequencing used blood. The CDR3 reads CASSNPGLYNEQFF. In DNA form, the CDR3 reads TGTGCCAGCAGTAACCCGGGCCTTTACAATGAGCAGTTCTTC.